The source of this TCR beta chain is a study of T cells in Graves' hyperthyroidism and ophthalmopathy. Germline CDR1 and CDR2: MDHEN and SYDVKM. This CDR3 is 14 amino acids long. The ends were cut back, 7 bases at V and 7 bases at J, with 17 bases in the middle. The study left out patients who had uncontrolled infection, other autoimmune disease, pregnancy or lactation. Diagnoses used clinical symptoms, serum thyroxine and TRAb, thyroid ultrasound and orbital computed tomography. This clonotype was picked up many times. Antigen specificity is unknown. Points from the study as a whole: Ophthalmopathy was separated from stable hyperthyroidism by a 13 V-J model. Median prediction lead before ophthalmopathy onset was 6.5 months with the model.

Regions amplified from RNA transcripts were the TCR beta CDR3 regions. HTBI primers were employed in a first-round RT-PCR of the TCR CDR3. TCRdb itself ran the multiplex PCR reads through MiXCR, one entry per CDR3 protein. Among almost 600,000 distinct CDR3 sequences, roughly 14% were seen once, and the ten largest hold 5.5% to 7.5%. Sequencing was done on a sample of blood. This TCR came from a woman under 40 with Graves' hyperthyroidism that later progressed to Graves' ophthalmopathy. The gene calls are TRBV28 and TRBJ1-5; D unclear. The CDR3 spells CASILAGLWQPQHF. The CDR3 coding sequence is TGTGCCAGCATCCTGGCGGGCCTGTGGCAGCCCCAGCATTTT. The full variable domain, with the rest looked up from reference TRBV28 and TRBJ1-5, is DVKVTQSSRYLVKRTGEKVFLECVQDMDHENMFWYRQDPGLGLRLIYFSYDVKMKEKGDIPEGYSVSREKKERFSLILESASTNQTSMYLCASILAGLWQPQHFGDGTRLSIL.